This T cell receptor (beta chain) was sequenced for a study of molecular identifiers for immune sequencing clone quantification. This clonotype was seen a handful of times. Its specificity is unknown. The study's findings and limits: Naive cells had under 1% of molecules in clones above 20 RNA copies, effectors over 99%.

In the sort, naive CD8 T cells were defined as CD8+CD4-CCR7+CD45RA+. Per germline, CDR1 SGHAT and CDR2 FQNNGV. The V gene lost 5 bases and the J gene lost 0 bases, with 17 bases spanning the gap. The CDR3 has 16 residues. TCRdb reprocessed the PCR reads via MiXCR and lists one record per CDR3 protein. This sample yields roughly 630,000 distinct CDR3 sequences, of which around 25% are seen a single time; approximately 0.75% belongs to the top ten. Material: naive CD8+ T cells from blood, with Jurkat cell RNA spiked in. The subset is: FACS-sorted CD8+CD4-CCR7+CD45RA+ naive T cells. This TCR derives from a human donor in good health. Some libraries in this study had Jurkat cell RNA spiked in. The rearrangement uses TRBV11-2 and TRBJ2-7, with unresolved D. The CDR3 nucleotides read TGTGCCAGCAGCCCGCAGAGTGGCGGAAGCTCCTACGAGCAGTACTTC. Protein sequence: CASSPQSGGSSYEQYF.